The table lists the clone carrying this TCR beta chain with many counts. This sample stems from a study of Graves' ophthalmopathy and Graves' hyperthyroidism. For repertoire sequencing, the TCR beta CDR3 regions were amplified from RNA transcripts. Second-round multiplex PCR came after a first-round RT-PCR that employed HTBI primers. TCRdb analysed the multiplex PCR reads with MiXCR anew, one entry per CDR3 protein. Among a few hundred thousand distinct CDR3 sequences listed, roughly 16% were seen once. PBMCs stemmed from around 9.1 ml of fresh peripheral blood. The TCR originated in an adult man with Graves' ophthalmopathy. Material: peripheral blood.

The CDR3 protein is CASSYSGTGDQETQYF. Here the CDR3 DNA reads TGCGCCAGCAGCTATTCCGGGACAGGGGACCAAGAGACCCAGTACTTC. The V and J genes are TRBV4-1 and TRBJ2-5; 10 nucleotides match TRBD1. CDR1 MGHRA and CDR2 YSYEKL come from the germline V gene. There are 16 residues in the CDR3. With V trimmed by 5 bases and J by 0 bases, 6 bases remained unmatched.